The 16 T cell receptor beta chains given below trace back to one sample, sequenced in a study of cytomegalovirus exposure and HLA in healthy donors (dated by TCRdb to about 2017). Receptors were amplified or captured by the immunoSEQ multiplex PCR assay. For the multiplex PCR, a mixture combining 60 forward primers for TCR Vbeta segments and 13 reverse primers for TCR Jbeta segments was used. Sourced from immuneACCESS, this table was stored by TCRdb with only in-frame sequences that have V and J called. A share of the clones is absent; for the studies checked, an unresolved V gene accounts for under half, and the remainder has no known explanation. This sample comprises a few hundred thousand clones, 75% to 90% of them detected only once. The ten largest make up about 1% of the sample. Source material: PBMCs. These receptors all stem from a woman younger than 35 in good health and CMV-seronegative.

With regard to this clone: Different DNA sequences within this sample yield the same CDR3. In DNA, the CDR3 is TGTGCCAGCGACCCGGGGGGCATCGTGGCCACTGAAGCTTTCTTT. Translating it yields CASDPGGIVATEAFF. V usage is TRBV7-9 and J usage is TRBJ1-1; D may be TRBD1 (6 bases). Germline V gene sequence: CDR1 SEHNR, CDR2 FQNEAQ (reference sequence). V was trimmed by 8 bases and J by 4 bases, leaving 20 bases between them. This CDR3 is 15 amino acids long.

In nucleotides, the CDR3 is TGTGCCAGCAGCCCTTCGACAGGGGACTATGGCTACACCTTC. Translated: CASSPSTGDYGYTF. J is TRBJ1-2 and V is TRBV7-6; 8 bases agree with TRBD1. The CDR3 extends over 14 amino acids. V lost 5 bases to trimming and J lost 3 bases; unmatched junction nucleotides: 5. Germline CDR1 SGHVS, CDR2 FNYEAQ. Variable domain in full (rest from reference TRBV7-6 and TRBJ1-2): GAGVSQSPRYKVTKRGQDVALRCDPISGHVSLYWYRQALGQGPEFLTYFNYEAQQDKSGLPNDRFSAERPEGSISTLTIQRTEQRDSAMYRCASSPSTGDYGYTFGSGTRLTVV.

The gene calls are TRBV7-7 and TRBJ2-2, with D uncertain. Germline V gene data show CDR1 as SSHAT and CDR2 as FNYEAQ (reference sequence). Trimming removed 2 bases from V and 4 bases from J, with 5 bases in between. This CDR3 has 13 residues. Here the CDR3 DNA reads TGTGCCAGCAGCTTAACGGTCACCGGGGAGCTGTTTTTT. Its translation is CASSLTVTGELFF.

The rearrangement links TRBV19 to TRBJ1-1; the D gene is possibly TRBD1 (5 bases). With 4 bases removed from V and 4 bases from J, the gap between germline ends came to 16 bases. The CDR3 contains 15 residues. CDR1 and CDR2 from the germline V gene are LNHDA and SQIVND (reference sequence). The CDR3 reads CASSRAGRGVTEAFF. The CDR3 DNA reads as TGTGCCAGTAGTAGGGCAGGGCGGGGGGTCACTGAAGCTTTCTTT.

The table lists this clone with a count of one. The V gene is TRBV28, the J gene TRBJ1-4, with 7 nucleotides matching TRBD1. Looked up from germline, CDR1 is MDHEN and CDR2 is SYDVKM. CDR3 length: 12 amino acids. The junction had 3 bases not matched to a gene; V was cut back by 6 bases and J by 8 bases. The DNA of the CDR3 is TGTGCCAGCAGACCGGGACAGGAAAAACTGTTTTTT. It encodes CASRPGQEKLFF.

The CDR3 loop is CASSAPAGRGPEAFF. DNA of the CDR3: TGTGCCAGCAGTGCCCCTGCTGGCAGGGGGCCTGAAGCTTTCTTT. V is TRBV2 and J is TRBJ1-1; 8 nucleotides match TRBD1. The CDR3 has 15 residues. Germline V gives CDR1 SNHLY, CDR2 FYNNEI. V was clipped by 4 bases and J by 6 bases; unmatched bases: 10.

V is TRBV6-1 and J is TRBJ1-6, with D perhaps matching TRBD1 (6 bases). The CDR3 covers 14 residues. The V gene's germline CDR1 is MNHNS and CDR2 SASEGT. Trimming took 5 bases from V and 5 from J, leaving 10 bases between them. In DNA, the CDR3 is TGTGCCAGCAGTACAGGGTTCAATAATTCACCCCTCCACTTT. Amino acids: CASSTGFNNSPLHF.

For this clone: The same CDR3 also results from other DNA sequences found in this sample. The chain employs TRBV10-1 and TRBJ2-7; D possibly corresponds to TRBD1 (6 bases). V lost 9 bases and J lost 0, with 15 bases in between. Per the germline V gene, CDR1 is WNHNN and CDR2 is SYGVQD (reference sequence). The length of the CDR3 is 14 residues. The CDR3 DNA follows: TGCGCCAGGAGAATTGGACAGAGCTCCTACGAGCAGTACTTC. Protein: CARRIGQSSYEQYF.

The chain is built from TRBV19 and TRBJ1-5, with D possibly matching TRBD1 (5 bases). The germline V and J ends were trimmed by 5 bases and 3 bases, with 11 bases remaining between them. This CDR3 spans 14 amino acids. The germline V gene encodes CDR1 LNHDA and CDR2 SQIVND (reference sequence). The CDR3 sequence: CASSAVRANQPQHF. CDR3 nucleotide sequence: TGTGCCAGTAGTGCCGTCAGGGCCAATCAGCCCCAGCATTTT. The full variable domain, rest sourced from reference TRBV19 and TRBJ1-5, is DGGITQSPKYLFRKEGQNVTLSCEQNLNHDAMYWYRQDPGQGLRLIYYSQIVNDFQKGDIAEGYSVSREKKESFPLTVTSAQKNPTAFYLCASSAVRANQPQHFGDGTRLSIL.

This chain connects TRBV4-2 to TRBJ1-6; TRBD1 matches at 8 bases. CDR3 length equals 13 residues. In germline, CDR1 is LGHNA, CDR2 YNFKEQ. CDR3 nucleotide sequence: TGTGCTACTCGACAGGGGACAAATTCACCCCTCCACTTT. Translating it yields CATRQGTNSPLHF.

This clone was recorded a few times. This chain uses TRBV21-1 with TRBJ2-4; TRBD1, the table's D call, was not compared with the DNA. TRBV21-1 is labeled a pseudogene. CDR3 size: 14 residues. This CDR3 reads CASSWDRAKNIQYF. The DNA of the CDR3 is TGTGCCAGCAGCTGGGACAGAGCCAAAAACATTCAGTACTTC.

V is TRBV29-1 and J is TRBJ1-2, with unresolved D. The V gene lost 4 bases and the J gene lost 4 bases, with 16 bases spanning the gap. This CDR3 has 14 amino acids. Germline-derived CDR1 and CDR2 are SQVTM and ANQGSEA. In DNA, the CDR3 is TGCAGCGTTGCCCCCCGACTGAGCCCCTATGGCTACACCTTC. Its translation is CSVAPRLSPYGYTF.

The V call is TRBV5-1, the J call TRBJ2-7; a weak D match, TRBD2 (5 bases). Per germline, CDR1 SGHRS and CDR2 YFSETQ. Deletions cut 9 bases from V and 7 bases from J, with 23 bases between. This CDR3 region has 14 residues. The CDR3: CATKREQPAEEQYF. The CDR3 DNA reads TGCGCCACAAAACGGGAACAGCCGGCGGAGGAGCAGTACTTC.

The rearrangement joins TRBV5-6 to TRBJ2-7, with D hard to call. Deletions cut 0 bases from V and 5 bases from J, with 9 bases between. Germline CDR1 SGHDT, CDR2 YYEEEE. This CDR3 region has 13 residues. The CDR3 sequence: CASSLALFDEQYF. The CDR3 coding sequence is TGTGCCAGCAGCTTGGCCCTTTTCGACGAGCAGTACTTC. The whole variable domain, remainder taken from reference TRBV5-6 and TRBJ2-7, is DAGVTQSPTHLIKTRGQQVTLRCSPKSGHDTVSWYQQALGQGPQFIFQYYEEEERQRGNFPDRFSGHQFPNYSSELNVNALLLGDSALYLCASSLALFDEQYFGPGTRLTVT.

The chain carries TRBV5-8 and TRBJ2-1, with 7 bases aligning to TRBD2. This CDR3 is built from 15 residues. The germline gives CDR1 SGHTS, CDR2 YDEGEE. Trimming removed 0 bases from V and 6 bases from J; junction bases left unmatched: 6. CDR3 coding DNA: TGTGCCAGCAGCTTGGGGGCGGGAGTAGGCAATGAGCAGTTCTTC. Translated, it gives CASSLGAGVGNEQFF.

CDR3 in amino acids: CASSELGTSQETQYF. CDR3 bases: TGTGCCAGCAGCGAGCTCGGGACTAGCCAAGAGACCCAGTACTTC. This chain uses TRBV5-6 with TRBJ2-5; TRBD2 matches 8 bases. The trim removed 4 bases at V and 1 base at J, leaving 6 bases unmatched. The CDR3 spans 15 residues. CDR1 and CDR2 from the germline V gene are SGHDT and YYEEEE.